This T cell receptor (beta chain) was observed in a study of beta chain features in type 1 diabetes. The CDR3 consists of 15 residues. Germline CDR1 LGHNA, CDR2 YSLEER. Trimming cost V 0 bases and J 3 bases, with 8 bases left between them. This clone has more than one count but fewer than ten. What was sequenced were expressed TCRB transcripts, since all of the isolated RNA had been reverse transcribed. Some clones are missing from TCRdb's copy, which holds only in-frame ones; the method was immunoSEQ multiplex PCR. The repertoire holds 680,000 or so clones, about 16% seen once, with about 0.087% in the top ten.

The receptor's source is a man between 18 and 29 years old in good health. V gene TRBV4-3 combines with J gene TRBJ2-2; no clear D gene. Specimen: naive CD4+ T cells from blood. CDR3 in amino acids: CASSQEPLYTGELFF. In DNA, the CDR3 is TGCGCCAGCAGCCAAGAGCCCCTGTACACCGGGGAGCTGTTTTTT.